Listed below are T cell receptor beta chains from one sample, sequenced in a study of shared clonotypes between healthy human individuals. Here immunoSEQ multiplex PCR was the method, and the copy in TCRdb shows in-frame clones only, minus some. The table shows 2 million to 3 million clones, with just over 90% occurring only once. The sample was naive CD4+ T cells sorted from blood. These receptors were taken from a man younger than 35 in good health. The CDR3 runs from the conserved cysteine through the conserved F or W. A D gene is named only where the DNA matches it firmly.

-	TRBV6-5	TRBJ2-3	CASSYSGVYAQYF
-	TRBV29-1	TRBJ2-1	CSVGDEQFF
-	TRBV5-1	TRBJ2-1	CASSPDSPSYNEQFF
TRBD2	TRBV10-3	TRBJ2-5	CAISSGAQETQYF
TRBD2	TRBV10-3	TRBJ2-3	CAINSGTTDTQYF
-	TRBV7-9	TRBJ2-1	CASSPPPLLWRANEQFF
-	TRBV10-3	TRBJ1-2	CAAQGMDGYTF
TRBD1	TRBV5-1	TRBJ2-5	CASSQGNTGGETQYF
TRBD2	TRBV4-1	TRBJ2-7	CASSQVFGSGSFNEQYF
TRBD1	TRBV28	TRBJ2-7	CASSPSGGQYEQYF
TRBD2	TRBV11-2	TRBJ2-2	CASSLLAGADTGELFF
-	TRBV7-2	TRBJ2-3	CASSLARLGVVAGPASTDTQYF
TRBD2	TRBV7-9	TRBJ2-5	CASSTTSGVQETQYF
TRBD1	TRBV7-2	TRBJ2-7	CASSPDRVEQYF
TRBD1	TRBV6-1	TRBJ2-7	CASTRDRERNEQYF
TRBD1	TRBV7-9	TRBJ1-2	CASSLPQGAKENSF
-	TRBV18	TRBJ1-4	CASSAPGAGTTNEKLFF
-	TRBV9	TRBJ2-2	CASSRGSDTGELFF
-	TRBV10-1	TRBJ2-5	CASSGSKKETQYF
TRBD1	TRBV6-5	TRBJ1-1	CASSGTVNTEAFF
TRBD1	TRBV7-2	TRBJ2-7	CASSLGGQVSYEQYF
-	TRBV5-4	TRBJ1-3	CASSLAGNTIYF
-	TRBV9	TRBJ2-3	CASSVAGEGTDTQYF
-	TRBV19	TRBJ1-1	CASSTPLGSTEAFF
-	TRBV20-1	TRBJ2-7	CSAPTGYEQYF
TRBD1	TRBV9	TRBJ1-5	CASSAAGTVNQPQHF
TRBD1	TRBV5-5	TRBJ1-6	CASSRDRDFDF
-	TRBV5-1	TRBJ2-2	CASSLGSPGELFF
TRBD1	TRBV6-6	TRBJ1-2	CASTSRGTVYGYTF
TRBD1	TRBV14	TRBJ1-1	CASSQLQGAAEAFF
-	TRBV6-5	TRBJ1-1	CASSMTGNTEAFF
TRBD2	TRBV25-1	TRBJ2-3	CASSFLTSVGSGDTQYF
-	TRBV5-6	TRBJ2-5	CASTLGGLYGTQYF
-	TRBV11-2	TRBJ2-5	CASSQMEQTQYF
TRBD1	TRBV6-1	TRBJ1-1	CASSGAGGLGTEAFF
TRBD1	TRBV5-4	TRBJ2-7	CASSQDPTGNEQYF
-	TRBV6-1	TRBJ2-3	CASTLTPGDTQYF